Below, 13 T cell receptor beta chains from the same sample are listed, as sequenced in a study of CD8+ T cells in alopecia areata. Reverse transcribed after extraction, RNA yielded cDNA as the sequencing template. Generated by immunoSEQ multiplex PCR, the TCRdb table keeps only in-frame clones and is missing some. Altogether 150,000 to 200,000 clones are present, roughly 60% being singletons, with the ten largest covering approximately 0.97%. Noted treatment: oral pan-JAK inhibitor, 5-10 mg twice daily. Sequenced material: CD4+ T cells sorted from blood, taken at week 24, from a patient treated with tofacitinib. Receptor source: a human donor with alopecia areata.

The chain carries TRBV14 and TRBJ1-1, with no clear D. Trimming stripped 2 bases from V and 1 base from J, with 5 bases between. Germline-derived CDR1 and CDR2 are SGHDN and FVKESK. This CDR3 is built from 13 residues. The chain's CDR3 is CASSQKPNTEAFF. The DNA for the CDR3 is TGTGCCAGCAGCCAAAAACCGAACACTGAAGCTTTCTTT.

The chain is built from TRBV29-1 and TRBJ1-1; D may be TRBD1 (6 bases). CDR1 and CDR2 (germline): SQVTM, ANQGSEA. The CDR3 is 12 amino acids. Between the trimmed V and J ends, which lost 7 bases and 2 bases, there was a span of 11 bases. The chain's CDR3 is CSGIQGNTEAFF. The CDR3 DNA reads as TGCAGCGGGATACAGGGTAACACTGAAGCTTTCTTT.

This sequence joins TRBV9 and TRBJ2-2, with TRBD1 as a possible D gene (5 bases). This CDR3 contains 14 residues. Trimming removed 2 bases from V and 6 bases from J, with 11 bases in between. Germline assignment: CDR1 SGDLS and CDR2 YYNGEE. The CDR3 region has the DNA TGTGCCAGCAGCGTTCTCCAGGGCGCCGGGGAGCTGTTTTTT. This codes for CASSVLQGAGELFF.

This clone came up once. The chain couples TRBV29-1 to TRBJ1-2, with D possibly TRBD1 on 6 matching bases. The CDR3 has 14 amino acids. Trimming pared 6 bases from V and 8 bases from J, leaving 22 bases between. The germline gives CDR1 SQVTM, CDR2 ANQGSEA. CDR3 sequence reads: CSVGGTSQAQGYTF. For the CDR3, the DNA is TGCAGCGTGGGGGGCACGTCCCAAGCACAGGGCTACACCTTC.

This sequence joins TRBV30 and TRBJ1-6; 7 nucleotides agree with TRBD1. Germline V lookup: CDR1 GTSNPN, CDR2 SVGIG (reference sequence). The V segment lost 4 bases and the J segment 5 bases; nucleotides outside the gene matches: 8. The CDR3 sequence is 15 residues long. The CDR3 spells CAWIQGSGNNSPLHF. Written as DNA, the CDR3 is TGTGCCTGGATACAGGGGAGTGGTAATAATTCACCCCTCCACTTT.

V gene TRBV29-1 combines with J gene TRBJ2-1; a weak D match, TRBD1 (6 bases). The CDR3 runs 12 residues. CDR1 SQVTM and CDR2 ANQGSEA come from the germline V gene. Trimming took off 6 bases at V and 3 bases at J, with 9 bases between the two ends. The chain's CDR3 is CSVEGVYNEQFF. The CDR3 DNA follows: TGCAGCGTCGAGGGGGTCTACAATGAGCAGTTCTTC.

This clone was recorded a few times. The gene calls are TRBV5-4 and TRBJ1-1; the D gene is possibly TRBD1 (5 bases). This CDR3 has 13 amino acids. V was trimmed by 2 bases and J by 5 bases, leaving 10 bases between them. CDR1 and CDR2 (germline): SGHNT, YYREEE (reference sequence). CDR3 amino acids: CASSFSGGTEAFF. CDR3 coding DNA: TGTGCCAGCAGCTTTTCTGGGGGGACTGAAGCTTTCTTT.

The V gene is TRBV15, the J gene TRBJ2-3; D is unclear. Germline loops: CDR1 LNHNV, CDR2 YYDKDF (reference sequence). The CDR3 is made up of 14 amino acids. V was cut by 0 bases and J by 6 bases, with 10 bases left in between. The CDR3 DNA reads TGTGCCACCAGCAGAGATCGTTCGGTGGATACGCAGTATTTT. This encodes CATSRDRSVDTQYF.

A few counts support this clone. V and J are TRBV30 and TRBJ1-1; 7 nucleotides align to TRBD1. The CDR3 runs to 12 residues. Germline trimming cut 7 bases from V and 6 bases from J; bases unmatched to any gene: 8. The germline V gene has CDR1 GTSNPN and CDR2 SVGIG (reference sequence). DNA for the CDR3: TGTGCCTCGGGACAGAATGACGCTGAAGCTTTCTTT. It specifies CASGQNDAEAFF.

This chain's CDR3 is CAWSERDREAGELFF. The CDR3 nucleotides read TGTGCCTGGAGTGAGCGGGACAGGGAAGCCGGGGAGCTGTTTTTT. The V gene is TRBV30, the J gene TRBJ2-2; 9 nucleotides match TRBD1. This CDR3 spans 15 amino acids. Germline trimming cut 1 base from V and 6 bases from J; bases unmatched to any gene: 6. Germline CDR1 is GTSNPN and CDR2 is SVGIG (reference sequence).

The gene calls are TRBV5-1 and TRBJ1-2; the D is unclear. Deletions cut 0 bases from V and 6 bases from J, with 12 bases between. Germline values: CDR1 SGHRS, CDR2 YFSETQ. This CDR3 has 14 residues. The CDR3 DNA reads as TGCGCCAGCAGCTTGGAATTTCACAGCAATGGCTACACCTTC. Translation: CASSLEFHSNGYTF.

This clone appeared once. V is TRBV5-1 and J is TRBJ2-7, with D maybe TRBD1 (5 bases). Germline lookup yields CDR1 SGHRS and CDR2 YFSETQ. Trimming removed 6 bases from V and 2 bases from J, with 15 bases in between. The CDR3 covers 14 residues. In nucleotides, the CDR3 is TGCGCCAGCACCCTAGGGGCCCCGGCCTACGAGCAGTACTTC. This codes for CASTLGAPAYEQYF.

This clone appeared once. V gene TRBV29-1 combines with J gene TRBJ2-4, with a tentative D call TRBD1 (5 bases). The CDR3 is 14 amino acids. V lost 4 bases, J lost 0 bases, and 10 bases lay in between. Germline V gene lookup returns CDR1 SQVTM and CDR2 ANQGSEA. The CDR3 spells CSVVDRIAKNIQYF. CDR3 nucleotide sequence: TGCAGCGTTGTAGACAGAATAGCCAAAAACATTCAGTACTTC.